This T cell receptor (beta chain) was recovered during a study of cytotoxic CD8 clonotypes in ibrutinib-treated CLL. As for the study in general: The patients, about ten relapsed/refractory and around 15 treatment-naive, included 17 who were IGHV unmutated.

Frozen PBMC stocks contributed around 1.9 micrograms of genomic DNA to the TCR beta libraries. General study points: On treatment, the uncommon public clonotypes contracted or remained stable. Clonality, elevated at ibrutinib response, dropped back toward baseline at progression.

To note about this clone: The target antigen is unknown.

Using immunoSEQ multiplex PCR, the repertoire was profiled, and TCRdb retains in-frame clones only, with some absent. The sample consists of roughly 200,000 clones, about 75% of them appearing once. This CDR3 contains 16 residues. The V and J ends lost 2 bases and 2 bases respectively, with 13 bases between them. Germline V gene sequence: CDR1 MNHEY, CDR2 SVGAGI. The TCR originated in a human donor with chronic lymphocytic leukemia. The material sequenced was PBMCs, taken after 12 months of ibrutinib treatment. This chain uses TRBV6-5 with TRBJ1-3; weak D call: TRBD1 (5 bases). CDR3 region: CASSYTLTVTGNTIYF. The CDR3 DNA reads as TGTGCCAGCAGTTACACCCTGACAGTAACTGGAAACACCATATATTTT.